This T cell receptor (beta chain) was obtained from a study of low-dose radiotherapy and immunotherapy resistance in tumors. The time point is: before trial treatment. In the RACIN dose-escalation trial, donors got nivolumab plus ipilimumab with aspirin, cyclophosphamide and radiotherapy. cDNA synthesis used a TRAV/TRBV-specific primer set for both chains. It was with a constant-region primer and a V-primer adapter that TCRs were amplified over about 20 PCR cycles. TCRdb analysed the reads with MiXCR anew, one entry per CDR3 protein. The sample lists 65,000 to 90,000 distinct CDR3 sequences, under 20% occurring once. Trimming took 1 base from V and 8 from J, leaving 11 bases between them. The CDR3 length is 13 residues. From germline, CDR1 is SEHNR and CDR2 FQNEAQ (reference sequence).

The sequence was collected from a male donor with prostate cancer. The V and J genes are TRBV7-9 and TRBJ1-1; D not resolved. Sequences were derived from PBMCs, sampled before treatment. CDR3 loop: CASSLGGGAEAFF. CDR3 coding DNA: TGTGCCAGCAGCTTAGGGGGTGGAGCAGAAGCTTTCTTT.